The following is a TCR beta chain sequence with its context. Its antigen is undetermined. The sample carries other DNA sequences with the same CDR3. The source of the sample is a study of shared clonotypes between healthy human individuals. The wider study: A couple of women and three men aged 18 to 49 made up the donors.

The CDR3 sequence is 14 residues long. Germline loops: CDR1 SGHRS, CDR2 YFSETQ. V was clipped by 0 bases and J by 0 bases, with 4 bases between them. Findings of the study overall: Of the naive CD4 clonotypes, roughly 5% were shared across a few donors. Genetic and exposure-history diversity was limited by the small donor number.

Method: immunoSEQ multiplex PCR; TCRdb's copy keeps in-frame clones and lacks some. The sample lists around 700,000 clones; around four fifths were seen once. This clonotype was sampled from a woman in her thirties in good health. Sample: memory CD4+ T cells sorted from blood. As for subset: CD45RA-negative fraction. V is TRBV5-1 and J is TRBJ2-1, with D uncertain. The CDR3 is CASSLGVSYNEQFF. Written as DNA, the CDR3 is TGCGCCAGCAGCTTGGGGGTCTCCTACAATGAGCAGTTCTTC.